Listed below are T cell receptor beta chains from one sample, sequenced in a study of PD-1 blockade in classical Hodgkin lymphoma. The protocol was immunoSEQ multiplex PCR, while the TCRdb copy is restricted to in-frame clones and leaves out a portion. The repertoire holds just over 20,000 clones, with 70% to 75% as singletons. The starting material was peripheral blood mononuclear cells (PBMCs), obtained before the fourth cycle of nivolumab. These receptors were collected from a human donor with classical Hodgkin lymphoma. Each CDR3 is given without its conserved first and last residue. Each record gives: CDR3 protein, J gene, clone size, V gene. Some rows mark clone size as missing; the rest say once, few, many or name a class of expanded clone.

cdr3_aa: ASSLGQGRSSGANVLT; j_call: TRBJ2-6; clone_size: NA; v_call: TRBV5-8
cdr3_aa: AISEKISYEQY; j_call: TRBJ2-7; clone_size: NA; v_call: TRBV10-3
cdr3_aa: ASSQEGQGAGNTIY; j_call: TRBJ1-3; clone_size: few; v_call: TRBV4-2
cdr3_aa: ASSLDDRASHEQY; j_call: TRBJ2-7; clone_size: once; v_call: TRBV7-6
cdr3_aa: ATSRDGTASSYEQY; j_call: TRBJ2-7; clone_size: NA; v_call: TRBV15
cdr3_aa: ASRRDDEQY; j_call: TRBJ2-7; clone_size: NA; v_call: TRBV7-9
cdr3_aa: ASSATLAGTTDTQY; j_call: TRBJ2-3; clone_size: NA; v_call: TRBV28
cdr3_aa: ASSVAGVSHEQY; j_call: TRBJ2-7; clone_size: NA; v_call: TRBV19
cdr3_aa: ASRVGQPNEKLF; j_call: TRBJ1-4; clone_size: NA; v_call: TRBV2
cdr3_aa: ASQKGSTQY; j_call: TRBJ2-3; clone_size: NA; v_call: TRBV2
cdr3_aa: ASSLQGRGLRGTGELF; j_call: TRBJ2-2; clone_size: few; v_call: TRBV7-8
cdr3_aa: ASSLAGANTEAF; j_call: TRBJ1-1; clone_size: NA; v_call: TRBV28
cdr3_aa: ASRKQGAGYNEQF; j_call: TRBJ2-1; clone_size: NA; v_call: TRBV2
cdr3_aa: ASTSGRSGDTQY; j_call: TRBJ2-3; clone_size: NA; v_call: TRBV6-6
cdr3_aa: ASSQTYEQY; j_call: TRBJ2-7; clone_size: few; v_call: TRBV28
cdr3_aa: AISERLGTDTQY; j_call: TRBJ2-3; clone_size: few; v_call: TRBV10-3
cdr3_aa: ASSLSGGGRGTEAF; j_call: TRBJ1-1; clone_size: NA; v_call: TRBV5-1
cdr3_aa: ASSRRLAGNEQF; j_call: TRBJ2-1; clone_size: once; v_call: TRBV28
cdr3_aa: ASSALLAGNTDTQY; j_call: TRBJ2-3; clone_size: NA; v_call: TRBV18
cdr3_aa: AWSVRAQGQLAKNIQY; j_call: TRBJ2-4; clone_size: NA; v_call: TRBV30
cdr3_aa: ASSLFAGTSGSWGEQF; j_call: TRBJ2-1; clone_size: NA; v_call: TRBV7-2
cdr3_aa: ASSQLRGNTEAF; j_call: TRBJ1-1; clone_size: NA; v_call: TRBV16
cdr3_aa: ASSLSAGGGANVLT; j_call: TRBJ2-6; clone_size: few; v_call: TRBV28
cdr3_aa: ASSTGQLYGYT; j_call: TRBJ1-2; clone_size: NA; v_call: TRBV5-1
cdr3_aa: ASRPQGGGVGGYT; j_call: TRBJ1-2; clone_size: few; v_call: TRBV6-5
cdr3_aa: ASSYFLAGSYEQY; j_call: TRBJ2-7; clone_size: once; v_call: TRBV6-5
cdr3_aa: ATSRGTSTDTQY; j_call: TRBJ2-3; clone_size: NA; v_call: TRBV15
cdr3_aa: ASSQGSTKSWEETQY; j_call: TRBJ2-5; clone_size: NA; v_call: TRBV4-1
cdr3_aa: ASSSTYEQY; j_call: TRBJ2-7; clone_size: NA; v_call: TRBV7-9
cdr3_aa: ASSPRQGGYEQY; j_call: TRBJ2-7; clone_size: NA; v_call: TRBV6-1
cdr3_aa: ASSLRGNTEAF; j_call: TRBJ1-1; clone_size: NA; v_call: TRBV5-1
cdr3_aa: ASSNTGGFAGYT; j_call: TRBJ1-2; clone_size: once; v_call: TRBV2
cdr3_aa: ASSGPRQETQY; j_call: TRBJ2-5; clone_size: NA; v_call: TRBV10-1
cdr3_aa: ASSPRSDPNTEAF; j_call: TRBJ1-1; clone_size: few; v_call: TRBV18
cdr3_aa: ASSGGGTFWDTQY; j_call: TRBJ2-3; clone_size: NA; v_call: TRBV5-1
cdr3_aa: ATSRGGGTKQETQY; j_call: TRBJ2-5; clone_size: once; v_call: TRBV15
cdr3_aa: ASSLGLAGYLGTGNEQF; j_call: TRBJ2-1; clone_size: NA; v_call: TRBV28
cdr3_aa: ASSQDRVASWETQY; j_call: TRBJ2-5; clone_size: NA; v_call: TRBV14
cdr3_aa: ASSPQGAGGNTEAF; j_call: TRBJ1-1; clone_size: NA; v_call: TRBV5-1
cdr3_aa: ASSLAHGEKLF; j_call: TRBJ1-4; clone_size: few; v_call: TRBV11-3
cdr3_aa: ASRWGPTAYGYT; j_call: TRBJ1-2; clone_size: NA; v_call: TRBV19
cdr3_aa: ASRNRDSRGELF; j_call: TRBJ2-2; clone_size: NA; v_call: TRBV27
cdr3_aa: ASSYSTVGYT; j_call: TRBJ1-2; clone_size: few; v_call: TRBV6-6
cdr3_aa: SVLHDSPDNEQF; j_call: TRBJ2-1; clone_size: NA; v_call: TRBV29-1
cdr3_aa: ASTGGTEAF; j_call: TRBJ1-1; clone_size: NA; v_call: TRBV28
cdr3_aa: SARAYGYT; j_call: TRBJ1-2; clone_size: NA; v_call: TRBV20-1
cdr3_aa: ASRRQGARAQPQH; j_call: TRBJ1-5; clone_size: few; v_call: TRBV28
cdr3_aa: SGGAASEQF; j_call: TRBJ2-1; clone_size: NA; v_call: TRBV29-1
cdr3_aa: SASSVSEQF; j_call: TRBJ2-1; clone_size: NA; v_call: TRBV20-1
cdr3_aa: ASEYSSGVTEAF; j_call: TRBJ1-1; clone_size: NA; v_call: TRBV6-1
cdr3_aa: ASSDGGADTQY; j_call: TRBJ2-3; clone_size: NA; v_call: TRBV7-8
cdr3_aa: ASSFRAPNEKLF; j_call: TRBJ1-4; clone_size: NA; v_call: TRBV27
cdr3_aa: ASSLDRERNYEQY; j_call: TRBJ2-7; clone_size: NA; v_call: TRBV7-8
cdr3_aa: ASSLEGTLGGYT; j_call: TRBJ1-2; clone_size: NA; v_call: TRBV4-1
cdr3_aa: ASSQVTGEYYEQY; j_call: TRBJ2-7; clone_size: NA; v_call: TRBV4-1